The next 14 T cell receptor beta chains were all read from a single sample in a study of T cells expressing NK-cell markers (TCRdb year 2020). The library relied on 5' RACE. Reads for this sample came from an Illumina HiSeq 2000. TCRdb reprocessed the reads; each CDR3 protein sequence makes one entry, and DNA is unavailable. This sample's listing comprises some 410,000 distinct CDR3 sequences. The top ten clones comprise 7.3% of the sample. The sequenced sample consisted of blood T cells: a sorted CD56 or NKG2C T cell subset, CD4+ or CD8+ T cells, or bulk PBMC T cells (not recorded which). The receptors here all came from a woman between 18 and 70 years old in good health.

The rearrangement uses TRBV9 and TRBJ1-6; TCRdb designates TRBD1, a call that cannot be tested without DNA. Per the germline V gene, CDR1 is SGDLS and CDR2 is YYNGEE. CDR3 size: 15 residues. CDR3 protein: CASSVGQGPNSPLHF.

The V gene is TRBV6-4, the J gene TRBJ1-2; TCRdb's D gene call, TRBD1, goes unchecked for lack of DNA. The CDR3 totals 12 residues. Germline loops: CDR1 MRHNA, CDR2 SNTAGT. CDR3 protein: CASSDPGSGYTF.

The CDR3 reads CASSVRGGTLNEQFF. The V and J genes are TRBV9 and TRBJ2-1; TCRdb calls TRBD1, which cannot be checked without DNA. The CDR3 contains 15 residues. CDR1 is SGDLS and CDR2 is YYNGEE in the germline V gene.

The V call is TRBV6-5, the J call TRBJ2-4. The CDR3 runs 11 residues. Germline CDR1 reads MNHEY; CDR2 reads SVGAGI. The CDR3 protein is CASGSKNIQYF.

This chain joins TRBV20-1 and TRBJ2-3; TCRdb's assignment of TRBD1 cannot be checked, as there is no DNA. Looked up from germline, CDR1 is DFQATT and CDR2 is SNEGSKA (reference sequence). The CDR3 length is 14 residues. The CDR3 sequence is CSARRGGGIDTQYF.

The chain links TRBV6-6 to TRBJ2-7. This CDR3 is built from 13 residues. The V gene's germline CDR1 is MNHNY and CDR2 SVGAGI (reference sequence). CDR3 region: CASWTGTSYEQYF.

The J gene is TRBJ1-5, the V gene TRBV6-1; the TCRdb D gene call, TRBD1, has no DNA to confirm it. Per germline, CDR1 MNHNS and CDR2 SASEGT. The CDR3 covers 15 residues. CDR3 amino acids: CASSTTLQGNQPQHF.

This chain uses TRBV30 with TRBJ2-1; the D gene TCRdb calls, TRBD2, cannot be checked with no DNA. Germline V gene lookup returns CDR1 GTSNPN and CDR2 SVGIG (reference sequence). This CDR3 contains 14 residues. The CDR3 sequence is CALLADSTYNEQFF.

This chain joins TRBV12-3 or TRBV12-4 and TRBJ1-4; checking the TCRdb D call of TRBD1 is not possible without DNA. The CDR3 runs 14 residues. The CDR3: CASNLGQMSEKLFF.

The rearrangement links TRBV15 to TRBJ2-2. The CDR3 runs 12 residues. Germline V CDR1 and CDR2: LNHNV, YYDKDF (reference sequence). This CDR3 is CATSRPTGELFF.

This chain links TRBV9 with TRBJ2-2; TCRdb proposes TRBD1, but this gene call is untestable without DNA. Germline V gene lookup returns CDR1 SGDLS and CDR2 YYNGEE. CDR3 length equals 17 residues. The CDR3 loop reads CASSPRGAGTGVGELFF.

This chain joins TRBV6-1 and TRBJ2-3; TCRdb lists TRBD1, though no DNA is available to test this call. The germline V gene has CDR1 MNHNS and CDR2 SASEGT. The CDR3 contains 15 residues. This CDR3 is CASSRSGGNTDTQYF.

The chain has TRBV14 and TRBJ2-2; TCRdb lists TRBD1, though no DNA is available to test this call. The germline CDR1 and CDR2 sequences are SGHDN and FVKESK. CDR3 size: 20 residues. This chain's CDR3 is CASSPTTGTGGFAGTGELFF. The variable domain in full, completed from reference TRBV14 and TRBJ2-2, reads EAGVTQFPSHSVIEKGQTVTLRCDPISGHDNLYWYRRVMGKEIKFLLHFVKESKQDESGMPNNRFLAERTGGTYSTLKVQPAELEDSGVYFCASSPTTGTGGFAGTGELFFGEGSRLTVL.

This sequence joins TRBV5-6 and TRBJ2-4; TCRdb's D call, TRBD1, is unchecked because there is no DNA. Germline assignment: CDR1 SGHDT and CDR2 YYEEEE. The CDR3 contains 16 residues. CDR3 in amino acids: CASSTPTGGGRNIQYF.